Sequencing of this T cell receptor (beta chain) was carried out in a study of T-cell reconstitution after alpha-beta-depleted transplantation in children. This clonotype was observed many times. The TCRbeta library incorporated unique molecular identifiers. TCRdb called the PCR reads again in MiXCR, with one record for every CDR3 protein. The data show hundreds of thousands of distinct CDR3 sequences, with roughly 10% seen just once and 4% to 5% held by the top ten. The sequence came from a human donor who donated a stem cell graft to a child with acute myeloid leukemia. The sequencing used PBMCs from the stem cell graft donor, collected from the stem cell graft.

The CDR3 nucleotides read TGTGCCAGCAGCCAAGGCCCATCCCGAGAATCCTACGAGCAGTACTTC. The encoded protein is CASSQGPSRESYEQYF. V and J are TRBV9 and TRBJ2-7; no definite D call. Trimming took off 4 bases at V and 1 base at J, with 18 bases between the two ends. CDR3 length equals 16 residues. Germline CDR1 and CDR2: SGDLS and YYNGEE.